These 16 T cell receptor beta chains were sequenced from one sample in a study of blood T cell repertoires in COVID-19 (dated by TCRdb to the early 2020s). The protocol used for the library was the immunoSEQ multiplex PCR assay. As stored in TCRdb, this immuneACCESS dataset retains in-frame rearrangements with V and J assigned. A fraction of the clones does not appear; measured against another copy, unresolved V genes explain less than half of the discrepancy, and the remainder lacks a known reason. A total of more than 250,000 clones appear in this sample, roughly 85% of them only once. Of the sample, 5% falls within the top ten clones. Sequencing was carried out using PBMCs or T cells enriched from blood (not recorded which). The receptors derive from a man aged 35 to 55 who had been exposed to COVID-19.

This clone showed up just once. The chain joins TRBV3-1 (or the pseudogene TRBV3-2) to TRBJ2-7; 7 nucleotides align to TRBD1. V lost 2 bases to trimming and J lost 9 bases; unmatched junction nucleotides: 4. The CDR3 extends over 12 amino acids. CDR1 is LGHDT, CDR2 YNNKEL, per germline (reference sequence). The CDR3 reads CASSQRGQGQYF. CDR3 nucleotides: TGTGCCAGCAGCCAAAGGGGGCAGGGGCAGTACTTC.

This clone has only one observation. The chain couples TRBV7-3 to TRBJ2-2, with D possibly TRBD2 on 5 matching bases. The germline V gene has CDR1 SGHTA and CDR2 FQGTGA. The V end lost 6 bases, the J end lost 3 bases, and 17 bases lay between the germline ends. The CDR3 runs 16 residues. CDR3 protein: CASSFRTGKDTGELFF. In DNA form, the CDR3 reads TGTGCCAGCAGTTTTAGGACCGGGAAAGACACCGGGGAGCTGTTTTTT. The entire variable domain, with the rest obtained from reference TRBV7-3 and TRBJ2-2, is as follows: GAGVSQTPSNKVTEKGKYVELRCDPISGHTALYWYRQSLGQGPEFLIYFQGTGAADDSGLPNDRFFAVRPEGSVSTLKIQRTERGDSAVYLCASSFRTGKDTGELFFGEGSRLTVL.

The CDR3 DNA reads as TGCGCCAGCAGCTTGGCCACGGGGAATCTTTATGGCTACACCTTC. Its translation is CASSLATGNLYGYTF. The J gene is TRBJ1-2, the V gene TRBV5-1; D uncertain. The V end was cut by 0 bases, the J end by 5 bases, with 14 bases between. This CDR3 is built from 15 residues. Germline V gene lookup returns CDR1 SGHRS and CDR2 YFSETQ.

The rearrangement joins TRBV19 to TRBJ2-4, with a tentative D call TRBD1 (5 bases). The CDR3 extends over 10 amino acids. Between the trimmed V and J ends, which lost 8 bases and 13 bases, there was a span of 12 bases. Germline-derived CDR1 and CDR2 are LNHDA and SQIVND (reference sequence). The CDR3 coding sequence is TGTGCCAGTGGTGACAGTCTACAGTACTTC. Its translation is CASGDSLQYF.

The V call is TRBV11-3, the J call TRBJ2-1, with TRBD2 identical over 8 bases. The CDR3 length is 14 residues. J lost 2 bases, V lost 5 bases, and 2 bases had no gene match. Looked up from germline, CDR1 is SGHNT and CDR2 is YENEEA. The CDR3 coding sequence is TGTGCCAGCAGCGGTAGCGGGACCTACAATGAGCAGTTCTTC. The encoded protein is CASSGSGTYNEQFF.

The chain recombines TRBV6-1 with TRBJ2-7; 8 nucleotides align to TRBD1. Germline assignment: CDR1 MNHNS and CDR2 SASEGT. The ends lost 0 bases at V and 0 bases at J; junction bases unmatched: 7. This CDR3 has 17 residues. The CDR3, as DNA: TGTGCCAGCAGTGAAGCACGGACAGGGCCAAGCTCCTACGAGCAGTACTTC. Translating it yields CASSEARTGPSSYEQYF.

This clone was recorded a few times. V and J are TRBV3-1 (or the pseudogene TRBV3-2) and TRBJ1-4; possibly TRBD1 for D (6 bases). CDR1 and CDR2 from the germline V gene are LGHDT and YNNKEL (reference sequence). The CDR3 spans 14 residues. Trimming removed 2 bases from V and 8 bases from J, with 12 bases in between. The chain's CDR3 is CASSQYRVEEKLFF. Here the CDR3 DNA reads TGTGCCAGCAGCCAATACAGGGTCGAGGAAAAACTGTTTTTT.

The chain has TRBV2 and TRBJ2-7; D perhaps matches TRBD1 (5 bases). Germline loops: CDR1 SNHLY, CDR2 FYNNEI. V gave up 7 bases and J gave up 1 base, with 14 bases separating them. CDR3 length: 14 amino acids. The CDR3 DNA follows: TGTGCCAGCACCCGTGGCAGGGCGTCCTACGAGCAGTACTTC. It encodes CASTRGRASYEQYF.

The rearrangement joins TRBV6-6 to TRBJ2-5; 7 positions agree with TRBD2. This CDR3 region has 18 residues. The germline V gene encodes CDR1 MNHNY and CDR2 SVGAGI (reference sequence). Unmatched junction bases numbered 20, after V lost 5 bases and J lost 5 bases. DNA for the CDR3: TGTGCCAGCAGTCGACAACGTACACTACTAGCGATGGCGGAGACCCAGTACTTC. Its protein product is CASSRQRTLLAMAETQYF.

V gene TRBV27 combines with J gene TRBJ1-1; D is uncertain. The germline gives CDR1 MNHEY, CDR2 SMNVEV (reference sequence). The CDR3 spans 15 residues. V shed 7 bases and J shed 1 base, with 16 bases lying between them. The CDR3 loop reads CASTSGSAGNTEAFF. The CDR3 coding sequence is TGTGCCAGCACAAGTGGGTCGGCGGGGAACACTGAAGCTTTCTTT.

V usage is TRBV5-4 and J usage is TRBJ1-2, with D perhaps matching TRBD1 (6 bases). Looked up from germline, CDR1 is SGHNT and CDR2 is YYREEE (reference sequence). V was shortened by 3 bases and J by 7 bases, with 16 bases between the two germline ends. CDR3 size: 14 residues. As DNA, the CDR3 is TGTGCCAGCAGCTCGGGGCAGGGGAAGTTTGGCTACACCTTC. It yields the protein CASSSGQGKFGYTF.

J is TRBJ2-7 and V is TRBV6-5, with a possible D match to TRBD2 (5 bases). The CDR3 extends over 14 amino acids. Trimming pared 6 bases from V and 0 bases from J, leaving 12 bases between. Germline V lookup: CDR1 MNHEY, CDR2 SVGAGI. The CDR3 spells CASSPVAPSYEQYF. CDR3 nucleotides: TGTGCCAGCAGCCCAGTAGCGCCCTCCTACGAGCAGTACTTC.

In regard to this clone: Germline is not matched at one junction end, which may reflect a read error. V is TRBV5-6 and J is TRBJ2-4; D remains unclear. Germline V CDR1 and CDR2: SGHDT, YYEEEE. This CDR3 contains 13 residues. The CDR3 DNA reads TGTGCCAGCAGTTTGTACAGTAAAAACATTCAGTACTTT. This gives the protein CASSLYSKNIQYF.

The chain combines TRBV4-1 with TRBJ1-1, with TRBD1 matching over 7 bases. V lost 6 bases and J lost 2; bases outside the gene matches: 6. Germline V lookup: CDR1 MGHRA, CDR2 YSYEKL. This CDR3 spans 14 amino acids. The CDR3 is CASRSTGTNTEAFF. CDR3 nucleotide sequence: TGCGCCAGCAGATCGACAGGGACCAACACTGAAGCTTTCTTT.

This chain joins TRBV12-5 and TRBJ2-1; no clear D gene. V was clipped by 0 bases and J by 5 bases, with 14 bases between them. The V gene's germline CDR1 is LGHNT and CDR2 FRNRAP. This CDR3 comprises 16 residues. The CDR3 DNA reads TGTGCTAGTGGTTTGGTCCTGGGCCAGCCGAACAATGAGCAGTTCTTC. This codes for CASGLVLGQPNNEQFF.

The chain has TRBV6-5 and TRBJ2-1; 9 bases are a match to TRBD2. The CDR3 totals 15 residues. V trimming: 5 bases; J trimming: 10 bases; junction bases outside the gene matches: 12. In germline, CDR1 is MNHEY, CDR2 SVGAGI. The CDR3 DNA is TGTGCCAGCAGTAGGACCGCGGGAGGGCCGCGGGAGCAGTTCTTC. Amino acids: CASSRTAGGPREQFF.